Here is one T cell receptor (beta chain) with its context. Germline V gene lookup returns CDR1 SGHRS and CDR2 YFSETQ. The CDR3 extends over 17 amino acids. J was trimmed by 5 bases and V by 4 bases; bases with no gene match: 11. This entry comes from a study of T cell changes during pregnancy in multiple sclerosis. Sequencing used immunoSEQ multiplex PCR; TCRdb keeps in-frame clones, though not all of them. Counted here are about 97,000 clones, around nine tenths occurring once; the ten biggest clones make up 0.7% to 0.9%. The chain joins TRBV5-1 to TRBJ2-5, with 13 bases lining up with TRBD2. The starting material was peripheral blood, obtained in the second trimester of pregnancy. This TCR was recovered from a female donor in good health, enrolled as a control in a pregnancy study. The CDR3 reads CASSPGTSGTVGETQYF. CDR3 bases: TGCGCCAGCAGCCCCGGGACTAGCGGGACCGTGGGGGAGACCCAGTACTTC. The entire variable domain, with the rest obtained from reference TRBV5-1 and TRBJ2-5, is as follows: KAGVTQTPRYLIKTRGQQVTLSCSPISGHRSVSWYQQTPGQGLQFLFEYFSETQRNKGNFPGRFSGRQFSNSRSEMNVSTLELGDSALYLCASSPGTSGTVGETQYFGPGTRLLVL.